Described below is a single TCR beta chain sequence and its context. The antigen it recognizes is unknown. The input lacks base qualities; no much larger clone sits a single base away. Taken from cysteine to phenylalanine, the CDR3 has 15 residues. The only DNA kept is the CDR3, 45 bases in frame from the first base. V drops 0 bases and J drops 6 bases, leaving 13 bases in between. From a lookup of the germline V gene, CDR1 and CDR2 are MGHRA and YSYEKL. This entry comes from a study of blood T cell repertoires in COVID-19 (dated by TCRdb to 2020 to 2022). Notes on the research overall: Samples covering the acute and convalescent phases of COVID-19 were provided by collaborators in the United States, Italy and Spain. The material from the prospective study consisted of cDNA or gDNA derived from T cells, B-cell-depleted T cells, or PBMCs. Subjects who had been exposed to COVID-19, were actively infected with it, or had recovered from it provided the deeply sampled blood TCRbeta repertoires that made up the dataset. The repertoires were made available in a free public database intended to serve as a resource for research on the immune response to SARS-CoV-2. The samples were drawn from two sources: the first 160 participants of the ongoing ImmuneRACE study, and 1,200 or so subjects contributed by 6 global collaborators. Sample metadata almost always included a de-identified subject ID, COVID-19 status, age in years and sex. Where HLA class I and class II types were available, the types were taken from metadata supplied by the sample provider, not from assay-based typing. Broad study findings and their caveats: Clinical and demographic metadata were provided uncurated, with the amount varying by source and participant.

The immunoSEQ Assay, a bias-controlled multiplex PCR, was used to amplify TCRbeta CDR3 regions from genomic DNA. From the authors' description of their analysis: The number of nucleated cells in each sample was estimated from the amplification of reference gene primers within the assay. To quantify the absolute abundance of each unique TCRbeta CDR3 rearrangement, sequence reads were collapsed and filtered. For each sample, productive Simpson clonality was calculated by taking the square root of Simpson's diversity index across productive rearrangements. The immuneACCESS repertoire file appears here via TCRdb, limited to in-frame rearrangements. These files lack a portion of the clones; in checked studies, under half of the deficit traces to unresolved V genes, and the cause of the others is not known. The DNA was the basis for D and trimming; V, J and clone size are from that table. The sample contains 150,000 to 200,000 clones, roughly 81% of them found a single time. The ten largest make up about an eighth of the sample.

At one collaborating source in Seattle, patients were enrolled during active infection and were followed longitudinally through the course of disease. The collaborating institutions used their own protocols to collect whole blood in K2EDTA tubes. For TCRbeta analysis, collaborators shipped samples as frozen whole blood, isolated PBMCs, or DNA extracted from either of those sample types. What was sequenced was peripheral blood. This receptor was taken from a woman of 80 years or more with COVID-19, enrolled during active disease. The chain is encoded by TRBV4-1 joined to TRBJ2-3; no confident D gene assignment can be made. The DNA sequence is as follows: TGCGCCAGCAGCCAAGATTTAGCCGCAGTGGATACGCAGTATTTT. The resulting protein is CASSQDLAAVDTQYF.